This T cell receptor beta chain was recovered during a study of T cell responses to AZD1222 COVID-19 vaccine. The CDR3 runs 17 residues. In germline, CDR1 is SGHDN, CDR2 FVKESK. Trimming took 1 base from V and 4 from J; bases not matched to a gene: 7. The study's findings and limits: Seropositive AZD1222 recipients at baseline numbered only six or seven. Unmutated variant regions reportedly attract nearly half of all spike-specific TCRs. Increases in Spike-specific TCR breadth and depth were seen after two AZD1222 doses. There were repertoire samples only from the period after the peak T cell response.

Sequencing was performed with immunoSEQ multiplex PCR; in TCRdb, only in-frame clones are kept and a portion is missing. The sample shows tens of thousands of clones, roughly 82% of them seen only once. Remarks on this clone: Its specificity is unknown.

The TCR originated in an adult in good health. V gene TRBV14 combines with J gene TRBJ2-2; 9 bases are shared with TRBD1. Specimen: peripheral blood, collected on day 0 of AZD1222 vaccination. The CDR3 region is CASSQGSTGGGTGELFF. In DNA form, the CDR3 reads TGTGCCAGCAGCCAAGGGTCCACAGGGGGCGGCACCGGGGAGCTGTTTTTT.